These T cell receptor beta chains were read from a single sample in a study of T cells in Graves' hyperthyroidism and ophthalmopathy. TCRdb reprocessed the multiplex PCR reads via MiXCR and lists one record per CDR3 protein. The table has roughly 350,000 distinct CDR3 sequences, about 14% seen once. Sequenced material: blood. The receptor source for this set is a woman aged 25-40 years with Graves' ophthalmopathy. Each CDR3 is given with its conserved first and last residue.

V: TRBV6-1
J: TRBJ1-2
CDR3: CAADRGLDYGYTF

V: TRBV9
J: TRBJ2-7
CDR3: CASSSSNYEQYF

V: TRBV19
J: TRBJ1-4
CDR3: CASTGSPLGSNEKLFF

V: TRBV11-1
J: TRBJ2-7
CDR3: CASSLAGATYEQYF

V: TRBV4-1
J: TRBJ1-1
CDR3: CASSQDSGGAGWGPNEAFF

V: TRBV28
J: TRBJ2-1
CDR3: CASSPLTGGSGNEQFF

V: TRBV2
J: TRBJ1-5
CDR3: CASSLLETSNQPQHF

V: TRBV7-9
J: TRBJ2-5
CDR3: CASSGWGGRRETQYF

V: TRBV3-1
J: TRBJ2-1
CDR3: CASSQGRSSYNEQFF

V: TRBV5-1
J: TRBJ1-3
CDR3: CASSWDLWNSGNTIYF

V: TRBV18
J: TRBJ2-3
CDR3: CASSPGTGYTDTQYF

V: TRBV7-2
J: TRBJ2-7
CDR3: CASRDGTATYEQYF

V: TRBV13
J: TRBJ2-4
CDR3: CASSLGLREFDIQYF

V: TRBV28
J: TRBJ2-1
CDR3: CASSPGSRAGHNEQFF

V: TRBV7-2
J: TRBJ1-1
CDR3: CASSLARGSTEAFF

V: TRBV24-1
J: TRBJ2-2
CDR3: CATNWGGELFF

V: TRBV7-9
J: TRBJ2-5
CDR3: CASSLAGSTQYF

V: TRBV3-1
J: TRBJ1-6
CDR3: CASSPAGQGNSPLHF

V: TRBV5-8
J: TRBJ2-6
CDR3: CATQLSGANVLTF

V: TRBV5-1
J: TRBJ2-5
CDR3: CASSSGQGLGQETQYF

V: TRBV7-8
J: TRBJ2-7
CDR3: CASSHGVFSQYEQYF

V: TRBV7-2
J: TRBJ2-2
CDR3: CASSLGFGTGELFF

V: TRBV9
J: TRBJ2-2
CDR3: CASSVADTVGGELFF

V: TRBV12-3/TRBV12-4
J: TRBJ1-6
CDR3: CASRQGVGSPLHF

V: TRBV9
J: TRBJ2-1
CDR3: CASSVEGGSSYNEQFF

V: TRBV7-2
J: TRBJ2-7
CDR3: CASSFQLGLEYEQYF

V: TRBV6-1
J: TRBJ1-5
CDR3: CASSHNQPQHF

V: TRBV7-9
J: TRBJ1-2
CDR3: CASPGPYYGYTF

V: TRBV7-2
J: TRBJ2-7
CDR3: CASSPPGLAGAPYEQYF

V: TRBV7-3
J: TRBJ1-2
CDR3: CASSSSPVTGGVGYGYTF

V: TRBV28
J: TRBJ1-1
CDR3: CASSPLRPGGPNTEAFF

V: TRBV27
J: TRBJ1-4
CDR3: CASSFRWTGDEKLFF

V: TRBV7-8
J: TRBJ2-7
CDR3: CASSSDRSYEQYF

V: TRBV27
J: TRBJ2-1
CDR3: CASSLAGGREQFF

V: TRBV7-2
J: TRBJ2-2
CDR3: CASSLKPGQGTGELFF

V: TRBV7-6
J: TRBJ2-7
CDR3: CASSSRDHEQYF

V: TRBV28
J: TRBJ1-5
CDR3: CASGDRGHQPQHF